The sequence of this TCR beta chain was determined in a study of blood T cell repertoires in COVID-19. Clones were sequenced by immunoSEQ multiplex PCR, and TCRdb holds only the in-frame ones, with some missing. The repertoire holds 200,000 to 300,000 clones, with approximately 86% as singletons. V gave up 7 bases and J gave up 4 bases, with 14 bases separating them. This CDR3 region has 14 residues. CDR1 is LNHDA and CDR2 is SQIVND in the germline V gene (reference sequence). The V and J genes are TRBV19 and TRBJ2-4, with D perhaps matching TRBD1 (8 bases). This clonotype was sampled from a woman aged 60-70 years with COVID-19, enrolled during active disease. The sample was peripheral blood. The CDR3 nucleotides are TGTGCCAGTAAGGGGGGGACAGGAAAAAACATTCAGTACTTC. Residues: CASKGGTGKNIQYF.